The T cell receptor (beta chain) under discussion was sequenced for a study of blood T cell repertoires in COVID-19. Study-level background: Acute and convalescent COVID-19 specimens originated in the United States, Italy and Spain. The analysed material was cDNA or gDNA that came from T cells, B-cell-depleted T cells, or PBMCs.

In the study's own analysis: Estimation of nucleated cell counts relied on the amplification of reference gene primers. TCRdb keeps only in-frame clones here, not all; method: immunoSEQ multiplex PCR. V and J calls and clone size come straight from that table; D and trimming were deduced from the DNA. This sample has about 150,000 clones; roughly 80% occur once, and the top ten carry over 8.5%. This CDR3 region has 16 residues. V lost 2 bases and J 2 bases, leaving 13 bases between the germline ends. From germline, CDR1 is MNHNS and CDR2 SASEGT. The sequenced sample was peripheral blood. The chain employs TRBV6-1 and TRBJ1-5; D remains ambiguous. This receptor was identified in a man in his fifties or sixties with active or convalescent COVID-19. CDR3 bases: TGTGCCAGCAGTGAAATGGCGGGAGGTGGCAATCAGCCCCAGCATTTT. Translating it yields CASSEMAGGGNQPQHF.